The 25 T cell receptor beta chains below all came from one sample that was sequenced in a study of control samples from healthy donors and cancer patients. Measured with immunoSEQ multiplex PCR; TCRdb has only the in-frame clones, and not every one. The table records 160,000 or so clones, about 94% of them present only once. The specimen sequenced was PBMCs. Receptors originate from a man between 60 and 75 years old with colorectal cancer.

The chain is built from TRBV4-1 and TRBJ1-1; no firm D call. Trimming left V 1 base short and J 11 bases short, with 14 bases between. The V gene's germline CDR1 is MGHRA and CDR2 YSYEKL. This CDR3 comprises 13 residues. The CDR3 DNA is TGCGCCAGCAGCCAAGGAGAAGGGCTCGCGGCTTTCTTT. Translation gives CASSQGEGLAAFF.

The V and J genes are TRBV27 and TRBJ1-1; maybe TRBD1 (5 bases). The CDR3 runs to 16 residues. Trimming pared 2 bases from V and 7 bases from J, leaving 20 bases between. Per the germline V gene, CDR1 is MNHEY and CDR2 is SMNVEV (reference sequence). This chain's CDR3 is CASSLGIPGLYFEAFF. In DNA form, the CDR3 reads TGTGCCAGCAGTTTAGGCATTCCGGGACTCTATTTTGAAGCTTTCTTT.

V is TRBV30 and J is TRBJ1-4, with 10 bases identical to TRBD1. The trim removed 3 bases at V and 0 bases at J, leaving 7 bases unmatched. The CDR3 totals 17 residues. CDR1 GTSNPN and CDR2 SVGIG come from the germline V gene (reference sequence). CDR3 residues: CAWSRQGATATNEKLFF. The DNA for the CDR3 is TGTGCCTGGAGCCGACAGGGGGCGACCGCAACTAATGAAAAACTGTTTTTT.

The CDR3 loop reads CASSGGTGGGETQYF. For the CDR3, the DNA is TGCGCCAGCAGCGGCGGGACAGGGGGCGGGGAGACCCAGTACTTC. The chain is built from TRBV5-1 and TRBJ2-5, with 12 positions matching TRBD1. The CDR3 is made up of 15 amino acids. Trimming removed 4 bases from V and 5 bases from J; junction bases left unmatched: 6. Germline V gene data show CDR1 as SGHRS and CDR2 as YFSETQ.

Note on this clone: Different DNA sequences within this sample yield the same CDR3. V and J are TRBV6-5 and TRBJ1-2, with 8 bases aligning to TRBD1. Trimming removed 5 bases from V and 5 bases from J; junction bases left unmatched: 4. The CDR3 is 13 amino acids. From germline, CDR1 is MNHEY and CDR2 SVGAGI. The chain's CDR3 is CASSPGTGYGYTF. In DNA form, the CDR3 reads TGTGCCAGCAGTCCCGGGACAGGATATGGCTACACCTTC.

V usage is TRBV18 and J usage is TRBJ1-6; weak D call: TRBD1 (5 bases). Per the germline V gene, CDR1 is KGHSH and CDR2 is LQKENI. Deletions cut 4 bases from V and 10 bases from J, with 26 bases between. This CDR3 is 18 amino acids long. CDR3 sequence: CASSLQDPGRASGSPLHF. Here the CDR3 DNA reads TGTGCCAGCTCACTTCAGGATCCGGGCAGGGCGTCGGGGTCACCCCTCCACTTT.

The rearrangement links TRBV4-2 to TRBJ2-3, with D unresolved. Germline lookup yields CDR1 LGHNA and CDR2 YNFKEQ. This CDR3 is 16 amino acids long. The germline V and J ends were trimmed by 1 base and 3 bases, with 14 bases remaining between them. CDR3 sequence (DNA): TGTGCCAGCAGCCAAGCTTGGGATTCCGGGACAGATACGCAGTATTTT. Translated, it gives CASSQAWDSGTDTQYF.

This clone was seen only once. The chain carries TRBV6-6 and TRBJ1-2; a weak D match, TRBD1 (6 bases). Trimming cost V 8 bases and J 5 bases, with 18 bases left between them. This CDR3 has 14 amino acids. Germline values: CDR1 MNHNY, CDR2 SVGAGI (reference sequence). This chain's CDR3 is CASGDRQGTYGYTF. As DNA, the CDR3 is TGTGCCAGCGGTGACAGGCAAGGGACTTATGGCTACACCTTC.

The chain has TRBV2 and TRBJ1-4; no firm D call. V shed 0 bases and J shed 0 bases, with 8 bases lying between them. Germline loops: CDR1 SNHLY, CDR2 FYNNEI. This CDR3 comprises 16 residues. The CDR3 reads CASSEALAATNEKLFF. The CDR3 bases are TGTGCCAGCAGTGAAGCGCTGGCTGCAACTAATGAAAAACTGTTTTTT.

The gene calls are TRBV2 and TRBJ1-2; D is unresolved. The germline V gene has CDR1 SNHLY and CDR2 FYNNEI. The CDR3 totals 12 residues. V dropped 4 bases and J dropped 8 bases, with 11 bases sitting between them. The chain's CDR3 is CASSVVAGGYTF. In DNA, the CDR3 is TGTGCCAGCAGTGTGGTAGCTGGAGGCTACACCTTC. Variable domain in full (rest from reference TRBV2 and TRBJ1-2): EPEVTQTPSHQVTQMGQEVILRCVPISNHLYFYWYRQILGQKVEFLVSFYNNEISEKSEIFDDQFSVERPDGSNFTLKIRSTKLEDSAMYFCASSVVAGGYTFGSGTRLTVV.

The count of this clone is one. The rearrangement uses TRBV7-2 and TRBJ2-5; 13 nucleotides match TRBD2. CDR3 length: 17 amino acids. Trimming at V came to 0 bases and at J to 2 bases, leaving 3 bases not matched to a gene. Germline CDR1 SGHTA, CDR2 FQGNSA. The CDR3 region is CASSLARGLAGQETQYF. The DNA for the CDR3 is TGTGCCAGCAGCTTAGCGAGGGGACTAGCGGGGCAAGAGACCCAGTACTTC.

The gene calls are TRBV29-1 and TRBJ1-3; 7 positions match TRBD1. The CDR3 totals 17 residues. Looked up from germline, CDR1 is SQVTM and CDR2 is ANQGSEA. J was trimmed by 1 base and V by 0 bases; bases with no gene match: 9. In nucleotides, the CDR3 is TGCAGCGTTGAAGAATTGCGGACAGGCTATTCTGGAAACACCATATATTTT. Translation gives CSVEELRTGYSGNTIYF.

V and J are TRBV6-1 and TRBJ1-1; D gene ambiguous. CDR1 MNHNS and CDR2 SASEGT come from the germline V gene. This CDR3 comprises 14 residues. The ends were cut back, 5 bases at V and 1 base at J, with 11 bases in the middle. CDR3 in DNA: TGTGCCAGCAGTTCCCGCCGGGAGAACACTGAAGCTTTCTTT. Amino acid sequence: CASSSRRENTEAFF.

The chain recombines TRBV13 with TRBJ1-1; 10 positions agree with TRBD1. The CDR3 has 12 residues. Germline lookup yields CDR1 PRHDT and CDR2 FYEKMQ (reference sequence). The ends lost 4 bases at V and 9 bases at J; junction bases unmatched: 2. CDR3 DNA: TGTGCCAGCAGCTATGACAGGGGGCAAGCTTTCTTT. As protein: CASSYDRGQAFF.

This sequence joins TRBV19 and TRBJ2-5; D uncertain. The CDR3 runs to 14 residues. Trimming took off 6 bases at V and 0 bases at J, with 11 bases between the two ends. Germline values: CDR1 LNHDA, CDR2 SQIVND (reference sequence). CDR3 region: CASRDLAYQETQYF. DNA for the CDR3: TGTGCCAGTAGGGATTTGGCGTACCAAGAGACCCAGTACTTC.

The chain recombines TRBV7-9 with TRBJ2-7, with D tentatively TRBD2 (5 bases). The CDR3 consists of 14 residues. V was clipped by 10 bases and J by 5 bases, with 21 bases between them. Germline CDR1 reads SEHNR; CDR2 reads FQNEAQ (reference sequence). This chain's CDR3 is CATARIGAAHEQYF. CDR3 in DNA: TGTGCCACGGCGCGGATTGGAGCGGCCCACGAGCAGTACTTC.

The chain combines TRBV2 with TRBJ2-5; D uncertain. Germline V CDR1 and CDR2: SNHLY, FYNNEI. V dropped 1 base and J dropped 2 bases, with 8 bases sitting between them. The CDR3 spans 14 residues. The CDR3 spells CASSEGIGQETQYF. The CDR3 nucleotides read TGTGCCAGCAGTGAAGGGATAGGGCAAGAGACCCAGTACTTC.

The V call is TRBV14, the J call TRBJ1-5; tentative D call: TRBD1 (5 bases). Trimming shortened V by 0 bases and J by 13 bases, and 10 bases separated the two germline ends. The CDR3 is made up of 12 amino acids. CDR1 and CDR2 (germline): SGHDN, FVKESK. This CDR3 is CASSQDRGTQHF. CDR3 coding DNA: TGTGCCAGCAGCCAAGATCGGGGGACGCAGCATTTT.

The CDR3 bases are TGTGCCAGCAGCCCCGGCCTAACCTCGTCCTACGAGCAGTACTTC. Protein sequence: CASSPGLTSSYEQYF. The V gene is TRBV5-6, the J gene TRBJ2-7, with unresolved D. With 4 bases removed from V and 1 base from J, the gap between germline ends came to 15 bases. Germline CDR1 is SGHDT and CDR2 is YYEEEE. This CDR3 spans 15 amino acids.

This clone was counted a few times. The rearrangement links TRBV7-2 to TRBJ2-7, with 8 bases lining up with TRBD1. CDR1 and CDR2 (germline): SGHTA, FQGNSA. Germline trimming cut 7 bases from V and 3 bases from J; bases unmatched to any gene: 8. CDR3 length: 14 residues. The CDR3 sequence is CASTSTGVDYEQYF. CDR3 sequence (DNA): TGTGCCAGCACCTCGACAGGGGTTGACTACGAGCAGTACTTC.

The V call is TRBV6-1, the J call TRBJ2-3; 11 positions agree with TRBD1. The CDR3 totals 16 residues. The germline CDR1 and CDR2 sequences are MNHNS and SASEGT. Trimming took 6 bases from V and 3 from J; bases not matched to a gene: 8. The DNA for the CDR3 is TGTGCCAGCAGCGAAACCGGGACAGGGGGAACAGATACGCAGTATTTT. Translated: CASSETGTGGTDTQYF.

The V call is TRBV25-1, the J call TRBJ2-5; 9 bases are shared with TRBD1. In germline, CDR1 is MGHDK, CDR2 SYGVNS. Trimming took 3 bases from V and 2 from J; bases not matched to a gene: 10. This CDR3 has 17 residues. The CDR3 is CASSEGLQGARQETQYF. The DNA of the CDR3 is TGTGCCAGCAGTGAGGGTTTACAGGGGGCGCGGCAAGAGACCCAGTACTTC.

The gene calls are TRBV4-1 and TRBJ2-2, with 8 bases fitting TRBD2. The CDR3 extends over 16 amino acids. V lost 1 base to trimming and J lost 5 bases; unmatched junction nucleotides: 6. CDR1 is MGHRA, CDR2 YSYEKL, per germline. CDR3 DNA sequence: TGCGCCAGCAGCCAAGGGACAGCGGGGGTGACCGGGGAGCTGTTTTTT. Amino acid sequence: CASSQGTAGVTGELFF.

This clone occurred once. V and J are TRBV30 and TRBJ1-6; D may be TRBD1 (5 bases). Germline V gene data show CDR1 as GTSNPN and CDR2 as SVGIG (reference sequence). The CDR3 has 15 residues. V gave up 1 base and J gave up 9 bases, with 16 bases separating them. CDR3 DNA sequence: TGTGCCTGGAGTGACCTAACAGGTCGGATTTCACCCCTCCACTTT. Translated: CAWSDLTGRISPLHF.

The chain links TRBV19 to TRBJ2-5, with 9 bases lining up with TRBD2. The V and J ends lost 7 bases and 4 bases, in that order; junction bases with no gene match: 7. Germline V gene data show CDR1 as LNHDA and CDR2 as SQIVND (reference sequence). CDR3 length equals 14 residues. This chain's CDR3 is CASKDSGGRETQYF. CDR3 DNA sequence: TGTGCCAGTAAGGATAGCGGGGGTAGAGAGACCCAGTACTTC.